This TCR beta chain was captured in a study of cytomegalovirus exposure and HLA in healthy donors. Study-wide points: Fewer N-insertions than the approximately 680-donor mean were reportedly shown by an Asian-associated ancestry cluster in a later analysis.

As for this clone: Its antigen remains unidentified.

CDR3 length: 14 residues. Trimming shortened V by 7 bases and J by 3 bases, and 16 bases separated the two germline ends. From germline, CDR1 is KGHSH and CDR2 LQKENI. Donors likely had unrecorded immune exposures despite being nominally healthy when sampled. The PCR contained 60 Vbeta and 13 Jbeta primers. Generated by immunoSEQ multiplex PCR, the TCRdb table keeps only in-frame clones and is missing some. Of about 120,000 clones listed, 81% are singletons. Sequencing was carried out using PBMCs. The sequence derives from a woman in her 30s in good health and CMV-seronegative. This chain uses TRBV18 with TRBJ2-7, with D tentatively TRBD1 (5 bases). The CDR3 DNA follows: TGTGCCAGCTACCAGGGCCCTCCCAACTACGAGCAGTACTTC. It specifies CASYQGPPNYEQYF. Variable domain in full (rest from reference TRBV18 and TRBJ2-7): NAGVMQNPRHLVRRRGQEARLRCSPMKGHSHVYWYRQLPEEGLKFMVYLQKENIIDESGMPKERFSAEFPKEGPSILRIQQVVRGDSAAYFCASYQGPPNYEQYFGPGTRLTVT.